This entry describes one T cell receptor (beta chain). Its antigen is unidentified. In germline, CDR1 is SGHTA, CDR2 FQGTGA. There are 13 residues in the CDR3. Trimming took 3 bases from V and 5 from J, leaving 7 bases between them. Sequencing used immunoSEQ multiplex PCR; TCRdb keeps in-frame clones, though not all of them. Among about 51,000 clones listed, approximately 80% were seen once. This entry belongs to a study of OX40 agonist ivuxolimab in advanced cancers. Study-wide results and caveats: It was not determined which antigens were specifically recognized by the peripheral T cells that had undergone clonal expansion.

The receptor was isolated from an adult with an advanced solid tumor such as melanoma, head and neck, liver or kidney cancer. The chain joins TRBV7-3 to TRBJ2-2; no clear D gene. Sequencing was performed on CD4+ or CD8+ T cells sorted from blood, taken in a trial of the OX40 agonist ivuxolimab. CDR3 bases: TGTGCCAGCAGCTTTTCGGAAACCGGGGAGCTGTTTTTT. It yields the protein CASSFSETGELFF. The variable domain in full, completed from reference TRBV7-3 and TRBJ2-2, reads GAGVSQTPSNKVTEKGKYVELRCDPISGHTALYWYRQSLGQGPEFLIYFQGTGAADDSGLPNDRFFAVRPEGSVSTLKIQRTERGDSAVYLCASSFSETGELFFGEGSRLTVL.